The 16 T cell receptor beta chains below all came from one sample that was sequenced in a study of siplizumab effects on memory and regulatory T cells (dated by TCRdb to the late 2010s). Cells in the mixed lymphocyte reaction were cultured together at 37 degrees C for 6 days. The method behind the library was the immunoSEQ multiplex PCR assay. TCRdb took this table from immuneACCESS and kept in-frame rearrangements with V and J called. Such tables lack part of the clones; where checked against another copy, unresolved V genes explain under half of the gap, and the rest is unexplained. For this sample there are around 8,000 clones; around a third appear just once. The ten largest make up 5.8% of the sample. No antigen has been identified for these receptors. Material for sequencing was CFSE-low (dividing) CD8+ T cells sorted from an allogeneic mixed lymphocyte reaction. These receptors originate from a human donor in good health; the cells came from an allogeneic mixed lymphocyte reaction.

CDR3: CASSWGSSYEQYF. In DNA form, the CDR3 reads TGTGCCAGCAGTTGGGGGAGCTCCTACGAGCAGTACTTC. The chain recombines TRBV27 with TRBJ2-7; D possibly uses TRBD1 or TRBD2 (5 bases each). Germline lookup yields CDR1 MNHEY and CDR2 SMNVEV (reference sequence). The V gene lost 4 bases and the J gene lost 0 bases, with 7 bases spanning the gap. The CDR3 has 13 residues.

This chain joins TRBV9 and TRBJ2-3; perhaps D is TRBD1 or TRBD2 (5 bases each). The CDR3 runs 15 residues. Germline CDR1 SGDLS, CDR2 YYNGEE. Trimming stripped 4 bases from V and 3 bases from J, with 15 bases between. The chain's CDR3 is CASSPPGRATDTQYF. The CDR3 coding sequence is TGTGCCAGCAGCCCACCGGGACGAGCAACAGATACGCAGTATTTT.

This rearrangement joins TRBV4-2 to TRBJ2-7; the D is unclear. Germline CDR1 is LGHNA and CDR2 is YNFKEQ. CDR3 length: 14 amino acids. V was shortened by 1 base and J by 2 bases, with 9 bases between the two germline ends. CDR3 sequence reads: CASSQGEGTYEQYF. In DNA form, the CDR3 reads TGTGCCAGCAGCCAAGGGGAAGGGACCTACGAGCAGTACTTC.

A word on this clone: A read error may be the cause here, since a much bigger clone is one base away. The chain couples TRBV9 to TRBJ1-1; unclear D gene. This CDR3 is 12 amino acids long. The V gene lost 5 bases and the J gene lost 3 bases, with 8 bases spanning the gap. Germline CDR1 SGDLS, CDR2 YYNGEE. CDR3 nucleotides: TGTGCCAGCAGGGACGCTTACACTGAAGCTTTCTTT. Its protein is CASRDAYTEAFF.

There are a few counts of this clone. The V gene is TRBV7-8, the J gene TRBJ2-3; 12 bases fit TRBD2. CDR3 length: 15 amino acids. Unmatched junction bases numbered 2, after V lost 3 bases and J lost 4 bases. The V gene's germline CDR1 is SGHVS and CDR2 FQNEAQ. The CDR3 region is CASSLTSGRADTQYF. The CDR3 coding sequence is TGTGCCAGCAGCTTGACTAGCGGGAGAGCAGATACGCAGTATTTT.

The gene calls are TRBV28 and TRBJ2-1, with 9 bases aligning to TRBD2. CDR1 and CDR2 from the germline V gene are MDHEN and SYDVKM. Trimming cost V 8 bases and J 6 bases; bases outside gene matches: 2. The CDR3 is made up of 12 amino acids. CDR3 residues: CASQAGGNEQFF. CDR3 bases: TGTGCCAGCCAAGCGGGAGGCAATGAGCAGTTCTTC.

The J gene is TRBJ1-1, the V gene TRBV5-8; no firm D call. Per the germline V gene, CDR1 is SGHTS and CDR2 is YDEGEE. This CDR3 is 15 amino acids long. The V end lost 0 bases, the J end lost 3 bases, and 12 bases lay between the germline ends. CDR3 loop: CASSLGLGRYTEAFF. In nucleotides, the CDR3 is TGTGCCAGCAGCTTGGGTCTGGGGAGGTACACTGAAGCTTTCTTT.

Details on this clone: A read error may produce the germline difference seen at one junction end. This sample also contains other DNA sequences that code for the same CDR3. The rearrangement joins TRBV9 to TRBJ2-7; possible D gene TRBD2, 5 bases. The CDR3 loop spans 13 amino acids. CDR1 is SGDLS and CDR2 is YYNGEE in the germline V gene. The CDR3 is CASSAPPSYEQYF. As DNA, the CDR3 is TGTGCCAGTAGCGCCCCTCCATCCTACGAGCAGTACTTC.

This clone came up a few times. The rearrangement uses TRBV18 and TRBJ2-7; 8 bases map to TRBD2. V trimming: 3 bases; J trimming: 3 bases; junction bases outside the gene matches: 4. The CDR3 contains 14 residues. The germline gives CDR1 KGHSH, CDR2 LQKENI. CDR3 nucleotide sequence: TGTGCCAGCTCACCCGGCCGGGGGGGCTACGAGCAGTACTTC. It is translated as CASSPGRGGYEQYF.

The chain recombines TRBV4-3 with TRBJ2-1; D is possibly TRBD2 (6 bases). V dropped 0 bases and J dropped 3 bases, with 12 bases sitting between them. Germline assignment: CDR1 LGHNA and CDR2 YSLEER. This CDR3 region has 16 residues. This chain's CDR3 is CASSQDWWGVYNEQFF. CDR3 bases: TGCGCCAGCAGCCAAGATTGGTGGGGGGTCTACAATGAGCAGTTCTTC.

This clone was picked up a small number of times. The chain recombines TRBV30 with TRBJ2-2; unclear D gene. The V gene's germline CDR1 is GTSNPN and CDR2 SVGIG (reference sequence). Trimming removed 8 bases from V and 5 bases from J, with 15 bases in between. This CDR3 region has 13 residues. Here the CDR3 DNA reads TGTGCCGGAAGTGGTTGGTTGACCGGGGAGCTGTTTTTT. It translates to CAGSGWLTGELFF.

By its share, this clone is medium-sized. The genes are TRBV7-9 and TRBJ2-7; 11 bases agree with TRBD2. V lost 6 bases and J lost 0; bases outside the gene matches: 1. Germline lookup yields CDR1 SEHNR and CDR2 FQNEAQ (reference sequence). This CDR3 has 14 residues. The chain's CDR3 is CASRGLADSYEQYF. CDR3 nucleotides: TGTGCCAGCAGGGGACTAGCGGACTCCTACGAGCAGTACTTC.

This clone has a handful of counts. The CDR3 bases are TGTGCCAGCAGCTCGAAGGACAGGGGTCATTACGAGCAGTACTTC. The encoded protein is CASSSKDRGHYEQYF. The V and J genes are TRBV5-6 and TRBJ2-7; 9 bases are a match to TRBD1. The germline gives CDR1 SGHDT, CDR2 YYEEEE. The CDR3 length is 15 residues. The V and J ends lost 3 bases and 4 bases, in that order; junction bases with no gene match: 8.

In its sample, this clone is medium-sized. The rearrangement joins TRBV29-1 to TRBJ1-2; 8 bases match TRBD1. Per the germline V gene, CDR1 is SQVTM and CDR2 is ANQGSEA. The CDR3 sequence is 11 residues long. Trimming removed 7 bases from V and 3 bases from J; junction bases left unmatched: 1. CDR3 protein: CSADRDYGYTF. The CDR3 DNA follows: TGCAGCGCGGACAGGGACTATGGCTACACCTTC.

The chain combines TRBV7-9 with TRBJ1-5; D remains ambiguous. CDR1 SEHNR and CDR2 FQNEAQ come from the germline V gene (reference sequence). The length of the CDR3 is 14 residues. Trimming removed 1 base from V and 0 bases from J, with 4 bases in between. CDR3 protein: CASSLGHSNQPQHF. Written as DNA, the CDR3 is TGTGCCAGCAGCTTAGGACATAGCAATCAGCCCCAGCATTTT.

The rearrangement uses TRBV4-1 and TRBJ2-7, with TRBD1 matching 11 bases. Losses at the gene ends were 4 bases for V and 6 bases for J; bases not matched to a gene: 8. The CDR3 sequence is 15 residues long. Germline lookup yields CDR1 MGHRA and CDR2 YSYEKL. This CDR3 is CASSRTGTGGFEQYF. The CDR3 DNA follows: TGCGCCAGCAGCCGAACCGGGACAGGGGGTTTCGAGCAGTACTTC.